This T cell receptor (beta chain) was found in a study of T cells in Graves' hyperthyroidism and ophthalmopathy. CDR1 is SGHTA and CDR2 is FQGNSA in the germline V gene. CDR3 length: 15 residues. The V end was cut by 0 bases, the J end by 2 bases, with 5 bases between. Whole-study results and caveats: A 13 V-J model separated ophthalmopathy from stable hyperthyroidism. In the blood, most expanded thyroid clonotypes above 0.001 appeared as well.

Reasons for excluding patients were uncontrolled infection, other autoimmune disease, pregnancy or lactation. This clonotype appeared many times. Its antigen is undetermined. RNA transcripts provided the source from which TCR beta CDR3 regions were amplified. A first-round RT-PCR of the TCR CDR3 used the HTBI primer set. Using its own MiXCR run on the multiplex PCR reads, TCRdb lists one record per CDR3 protein. The sample consists of more than 350,000 distinct CDR3 sequences, roughly 15% of them appearing once. The V gene is TRBV7-2, the J gene TRBJ2-6; D might be TRBD1 (5 bases). This TCR derives from a woman younger than 45 with Graves' ophthalmopathy. The sample was blood. The CDR3 bases are TGTGCCAGCAGCTTAGCAGGGGCTGGGGCCAACGTCCTGACTTTC. This codes for CASSLAGAGANVLTF.